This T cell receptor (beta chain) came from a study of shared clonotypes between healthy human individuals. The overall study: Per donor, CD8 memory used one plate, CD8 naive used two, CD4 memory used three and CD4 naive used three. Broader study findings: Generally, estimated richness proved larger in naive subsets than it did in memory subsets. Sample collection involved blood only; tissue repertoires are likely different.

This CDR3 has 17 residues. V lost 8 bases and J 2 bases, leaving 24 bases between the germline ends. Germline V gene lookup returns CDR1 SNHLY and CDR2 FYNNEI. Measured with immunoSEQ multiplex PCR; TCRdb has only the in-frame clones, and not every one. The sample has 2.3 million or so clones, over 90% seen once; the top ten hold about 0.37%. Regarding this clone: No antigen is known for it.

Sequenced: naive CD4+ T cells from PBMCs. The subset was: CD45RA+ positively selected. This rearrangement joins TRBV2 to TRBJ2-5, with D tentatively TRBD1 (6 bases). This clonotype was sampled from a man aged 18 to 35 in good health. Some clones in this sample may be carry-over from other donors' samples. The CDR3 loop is CASGAWDTPGHQETQYF. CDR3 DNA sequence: TGTGCCAGCGGCGCCTGGGACACCCCGGGCCATCAAGAGACCCAGTACTTC. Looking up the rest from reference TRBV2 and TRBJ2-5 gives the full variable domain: EPEVTQTPSHQVTQMGQEVILRCVPISNHLYFYWYRQILGQKVEFLVSFYNNEISEKSEIFDDQFSVERPDGSNFTLKIRSTKLEDSAMYFCASGAWDTPGHQETQYFGPGTRLLVL.